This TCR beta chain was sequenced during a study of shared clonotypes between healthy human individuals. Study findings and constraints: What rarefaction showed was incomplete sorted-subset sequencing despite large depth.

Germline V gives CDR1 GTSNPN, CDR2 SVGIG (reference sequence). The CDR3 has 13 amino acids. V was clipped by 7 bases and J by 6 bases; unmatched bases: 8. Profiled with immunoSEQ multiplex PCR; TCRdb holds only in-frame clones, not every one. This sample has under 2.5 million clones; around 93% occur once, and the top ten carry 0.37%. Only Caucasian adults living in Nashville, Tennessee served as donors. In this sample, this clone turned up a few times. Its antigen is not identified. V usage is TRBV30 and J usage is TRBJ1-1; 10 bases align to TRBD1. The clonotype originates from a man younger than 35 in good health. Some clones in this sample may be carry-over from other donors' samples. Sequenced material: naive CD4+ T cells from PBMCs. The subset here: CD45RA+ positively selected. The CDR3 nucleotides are TGTGCCTCCAGGACAGGGGGTTACCCTGAAGCTTTCTTT. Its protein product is CASRTGGYPEAFF.